This is a list of T cell receptor beta chains from one sample in a study of blood T cell repertoires in COVID-19. Sequencing was performed with immunoSEQ multiplex PCR; in TCRdb, only in-frame clones are kept and a portion is missing. The sample lists some 100,000 clones; 85% to 90% were seen once. Source material: peripheral blood. These receptor sequences come from a woman of 80 years or more with active COVID-19. CDR3s include the opening cysteine and the closing phenylalanine or tryptophan. The D gene is left open where the match is weak. Expanded clones are given a class, and other clones once, few, many or no size at all.

D gene,V gene,J gene,clone size,CDR3 protein,CDR3 DNA
-,TRBV30,TRBJ2-5,-,CAWSVLVLTQETQYF,TGTGCCTGGAGTGTATTGGTACTAACCCAAGAGACCCAGTACTTC
TRBD2,TRBV9,TRBJ2-7,-,CASSVGLAGSSSYEQYF,TGTGCCAGCAGCGTAGGACTAGCGGGAAGTAGCTCCTACGAGCAGTACTTC
-,TRBV5-1,TRBJ1-5,-,CASSLDGYQPQHF,TGCGCCAGCAGCTTGGACGGGTATCAGCCCCAGCATTTT
-,TRBV19,TRBJ1-5,-,CATRDIGYQPQHF,TGTGCCACTCGGGACATCGGCTATCAGCCCCAGCATTTT
-,TRBV7-2,TRBJ2-7,few,CASSLLRESYEQYF,TGTGCCAGCAGCCTACTTCGGGAGTCCTACGAGCAGTACTTC
TRBD1,TRBV6-5,TRBJ1-6,-,CASRRDRDSPLHF,TGTGCCAGCCGAAGGGACAGGGACTCACCCCTCCACTTT
TRBD2,TRBV27,TRBJ2-1,-,CASSLAGATSNEQFF,TGTGCCAGCAGTTTAGCGGGAGCGACCTCCAATGAGCAGTTCTTC
TRBD1,TRBV6-2/TRBV6-3,TRBJ1-1,-,CASSYHGTGGLNTEAFF,TGTGCCAGCAGTTACCATGGGACAGGGGGCTTAAACACTGAAGCTTTCTTT
-,TRBV10-3,TRBJ2-3,-,CAIRPAVNTDTQYF,TGTGCCATCAGGCCAGCGGTCAACACAGATACGCAGTATTTT
TRBD2,TRBV7-2,TRBJ2-7,-,CASSRGGRPSEQYF,TGTGCCAGCAGCAGGGGCGGGAGGCCCAGCGAGCAGTACTTC
TRBD1,TRBV11-2,TRBJ1-1,-,CASSSGTGVTEAFF,TGTGCCAGCAGCTCCGGGACAGGGGTCACTGAAGCTTTCTTT
TRBD1,TRBV10-3,TRBJ2-7,-,CAISDSQGSSYEQYF,TGTGCCATCAGTGACTCACAGGGGTCCTCCTACGAGCAGTACTTC
TRBD1,TRBV29-1,TRBJ1-2,-,CSAEGARGYTF,TGCAGCGCTGAGGGGGCTCGCGGCTACACCTTC
-,TRBV5-1,TRBJ2-7,-,CASSLWAGADEQYF,TGCGCCAGCAGCTTGTGGGCGGGGGCGGACGAGCAGTACTTC
-,TRBV28,TRBJ1-6,-,CASSQGWGDYNSPLHF,TGTGCCAGCAGCCAAGGGTGGGGAGACTATAATTCACCCCTCCACTTT
TRBD2,TRBV28,TRBJ2-2,-,CASSPGGGRGTGELFF,TGTGCCAGCAGTCCGGGGGGAGGGAGAGGGACCGGGGAGCTGTTTTTT
-,TRBV15,TRBJ2-3,-,CATSREPSPFDTQYF,TGTGCCACCAGCAGAGAGCCTAGTCCCTTTGATACGCAGTATTTT
-,TRBV4-2,TRBJ2-3,-,CASSQVGRNTQYF,TGTGCCAGCAGCCAAGTTGGGAGGAATACGCAGTATTTT
-,TRBV28,TRBJ2-7,-,CASSPVRRGPGQYF,TGTGCCAGCAGCCCCGTTCGGCGGGGGCCAGGGCAGTACTTC
-,TRBV9,TRBJ2-3,-,CASSVARDTQYF,TGTGCCAGCAGCGTAGCGCGGGATACGCAGTATTTT
TRBD1,TRBV2,TRBJ1-2,-,CAARRAGGVVYGYTF,TGTGCCGCCAGACGGGCAGGGGGCGTTGTCTATGGCTACACCTTC
-,TRBV5-8,TRBJ2-3,once,CASRAGTRWAGTDTQYF,TGTGCCAGCAGGGCGGGCACCAGATGGGCGGGCACAGATACGCAGTATTTT
TRBD1,TRBV28,TRBJ1-1,-,CATTGDTEAFF,TGTGCCACTACAGGGGACACTGAAGCTTTCTTT
TRBD1,TRBV27,TRBJ2-1,-,CASSLRDRGGNEQFF,TGTGCCAGCAGCCTCCGGGACAGGGGAGGGAATGAGCAGTTCTTC
-,TRBV5-8,TRBJ1-1,-,CASSPGALNTEAFF,TGTGCCAGCAGCCCTGGGGCACTGAACACTGAAGCTTTCTTT
TRBD1,TRBV2,TRBJ2-7,-,CASRRFGDRGPYEQYF,TGTGCGAGCAGACGCTTCGGGGACAGGGGACCCTACGAGCAGTACTTC
-,TRBV9,TRBJ1-1,-,CASSVGRAITEAFF,TGTGCCAGCAGCGTGGGCAGGGCGATCACTGAAGCTTTCTTT
-,TRBV6-2/TRBV6-3,TRBJ2-5,-,CASSPHSGQETQYF,TGTGCCAGCAGCCCTCATAGCGGCCAAGAGACCCAGTACTTC
TRBD1,TRBV14,TRBJ2-7,-,CASTRTAGGGQYF,TGTGCCAGCACCCGCACCGCAGGGGGCGGGCAGTACTTC
-,TRBV10-1,TRBJ1-1,-,CASSEGSTEAFF,TGCGCTAGCAGTGAAGGGAGCACTGAAGCTTTCTTT
TRBD1,TRBV5-1,TRBJ1-4,-,CASSHRGQGAYEKLFF,TGCGCCAGCAGCCATCGTGGACAGGGGGCATATGAAAAACTGTTTTTT
TRBD2,TRBV25-1,TRBJ2-1,-,CASSEWNLAASSYNEQFF,TGTGCCAGCAGTGAATGGAACCTAGCGGCGAGCTCCTACAATGAGCAGTTCTTC
TRBD2,TRBV5-1,TRBJ2-5,-,CASREPGGETQYF,TGCGCCAGCAGAGAGCCCGGGGGGGAGACCCAGTACTTC
-,TRBV4-3,TRBJ1-2,-,CASSQEAGTREDYGYTF,TGCGCCAGCAGCCAAGAGGCCGGGACCAGGGAGGACTATGGCTACACCTTC
-,TRBV28,TRBJ2-5,-,CASSVIEETQYF,TGTGCCAGCAGTGTGATAGAAGAGACCCAGTACTTC
-,TRBV5-1,TRBJ1-1,-,CARLQGDTEAFF,TGCGCCAGGTTGCAAGGGGACACTGAAGCTTTCTTT
TRBD1,TRBV4-3,TRBJ2-2,-,CASSALRGQGVPGELFF,TGCGCCAGCAGCGCTCTTCGGGGACAGGGGGTTCCCGGGGAGCTGTTTTTT
-,TRBV7-9,TRBJ1-3,-,CASSLSPPAGETIYF,TGTGCCAGCAGCTTAAGCCCACCCGCTGGAGAGACCATATATTTT
TRBD2,TRBV18,TRBJ2-3,-,CASSPQGGSRTDTQYF,TGTGCCAGCTCACCACAGGGCGGGAGCCGCACAGATACGCAGTATTTT
TRBD1,TRBV2,TRBJ2-7,-,CASGGTGGSYEQYF,TGTGCCAGCGGTGGGACAGGGGGCTCCTACGAGCAGTACTTC
-,TRBV15,TRBJ2-1,-,CATSREPGGGIYNEQFF,TGTGCCACCAGCAGAGAACCGGGTGGCGGGATCTACAATGAGCAGTTCTTC
TRBD2,TRBV11-2,TRBJ2-7,-,CASTTSGRATYEQYF,TGTGCCAGCACGACTAGCGGGCGGGCGACCTACGAGCAGTACTTC
-,TRBV10-3,TRBJ2-6,-,CAISGWAPSSGANVLTF,TGTGCCATCAGTGGATGGGCTCCGAGCTCTGGGGCCAACGTCCTGACTTTC